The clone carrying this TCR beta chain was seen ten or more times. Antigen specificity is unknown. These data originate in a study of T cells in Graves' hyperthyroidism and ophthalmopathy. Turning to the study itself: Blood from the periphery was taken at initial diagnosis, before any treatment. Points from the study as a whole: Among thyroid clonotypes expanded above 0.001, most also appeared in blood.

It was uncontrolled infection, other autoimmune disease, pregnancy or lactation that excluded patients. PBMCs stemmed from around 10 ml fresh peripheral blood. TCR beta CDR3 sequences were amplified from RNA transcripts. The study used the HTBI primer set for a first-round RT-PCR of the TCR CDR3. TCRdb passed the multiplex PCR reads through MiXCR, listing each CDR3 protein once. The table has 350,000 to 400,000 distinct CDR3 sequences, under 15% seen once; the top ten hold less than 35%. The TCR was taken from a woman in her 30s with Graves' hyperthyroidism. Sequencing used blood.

CDR3 in amino acids: CASSLGDSGTDTQYF. CDR3 nucleotides: TGCGCCAGCAGCTTGGGGGACAGTGGCACAGATACGCAGTATTTT. The chain uses TRBV5-1 and TRBJ2-3; 7 nucleotides agree with TRBD1. Germline lookup yields CDR1 SGHRS and CDR2 YFSETQ. The CDR3 is 15 residues long. After removal of 0 bases from V and 1 base from J, the junction contained 2 bases not matched to a gene.